One sample yielded the 25 T cell receptor beta chains listed below, sequenced in a study of neurological immune-mediated disorders. One entry per CDR3 protein, called by TCRdb with MiXCR from the 5' RACE reads. The sample lists 50,000 or so distinct CDR3 sequences, 10% to 13% occurring once. The sample consisted of PBMCs. Source of these receptors: a woman between 35 and 50 years old with HTLV-1-associated myelopathy (HAM/TSP).

This clonotype was detected ten times or more. The CDR3 DNA follows: TGCGCCAGCAGCCAGCGCTCGGGGCTTGTCGTGGCCTACGAGCAGTACTTC. Amino acid sequence: CASSQRSGLVVAYEQYF. The chain is built from TRBV4-1 and TRBJ2-7, with D possibly being TRBD1 or TRBD2 (5 bases each). V lost 3 bases and J 2 bases, leaving 20 bases between the germline ends. The CDR3 runs 17 residues. Germline assignment: CDR1 MGHRA and CDR2 YSYEKL.

The CDR3 region is CSATRTRGTEAFF. The DNA of the CDR3 is TGCAGTGCTACCAGGACAAGGGGTACTGAAGCTTTCTTT. The rearrangement uses TRBV20-1 and TRBJ1-1, with D possibly matching TRBD1 (5 bases). CDR1 is DFQATT and CDR2 is SNEGSKA in the germline V gene (reference sequence). The CDR3 loop spans 13 amino acids. V was shortened by 4 bases and J by 5 bases, with 14 bases between the two germline ends.

This clonotype has at least ten counts. The J gene is TRBJ2-3, the V gene TRBV10-1; TRBD2 agrees at 7 bases. The V segment lost 4 bases and the J segment 2 bases; nucleotides outside the gene matches: 3. Looked up from germline, CDR1 is WNHNN and CDR2 is SYGVQD (reference sequence). This CDR3 contains 14 residues. The CDR3 DNA is TGCGCCAGCAGTGGCGGGGGTGACACAGATACGCAGTATTTT. It specifies CASSGGGDTDTQYF.

Ten or more counts support this clonotype. This sequence joins TRBV6-5 and TRBJ2-7; 9 nucleotides align to TRBD1. V lost 6 bases and J lost 4; bases outside the gene matches: 13. The germline gives CDR1 MNHEY, CDR2 SVGAGI. This CDR3 contains 16 residues. The CDR3 loop reads CASRREPGQGGYEQYF. CDR3 coding DNA: TGTGCCAGCAGAAGAGAACCGGGACAGGGTGGTTACGAGCAGTACTTC.

This clonotype was seen many times. The chain links TRBV7-2 to TRBJ2-7; D remains ambiguous. The CDR3 sequence is 12 residues long. The germline V and J ends were trimmed by 7 bases and 1 base, with 8 bases remaining between them. The germline CDR1 and CDR2 sequences are SGHTA and FQGNSA. Here the CDR3 reads CASTEQSYEQYF. DNA for the CDR3: TGTGCCAGCACCGAGCAATCCTACGAGCAGTACTTC.

Worth noting for this clonotype: A read error may produce the germline difference seen at one junction end. The chain recombines TRBV20-1 with TRBJ1-3, with D uncertain. The CDR3 runs to 14 residues. In germline, CDR1 is DFQATT, CDR2 SNEGSKA (reference sequence). The CDR3 DNA reads as TGCAGTGCCCCGGCCCTCGGGATCGGAATCACCATATATTTT. It encodes CSAPALGIGITIYF.

This clonotype was found many times. The chain combines TRBV12-3 or TRBV12-4 with TRBJ1-5; D ambiguous. V dropped 3 bases and J dropped 6 bases, with 9 bases sitting between them. CDR3 length: 13 residues. CDR3 sequence: CASSFAVTQPQHF. The CDR3 nucleotides read TGTGCCAGCAGTTTTGCGGTGACTCAGCCCCAGCATTTT.

This clonotype was observed a few times. The chain has TRBV18 and TRBJ2-7; 10 positions agree with TRBD1. The ends lost 3 bases at V and 2 bases at J; junction bases unmatched: 7. This CDR3 comprises 16 residues. Germline CDR1 reads KGHSH; CDR2 reads LQKENI. This chain's CDR3 is CASSPTGGTQAYEQYF. The CDR3 coding sequence is TGTGCCAGCTCACCGACAGGGGGCACACAGGCCTACGAGCAGTACTTC.

This clonotype was counted many times. V gene TRBV6-5 combines with J gene TRBJ1-1; D is ambiguous. Germline V gene data show CDR1 as MNHEY and CDR2 as SVGAGI. CDR3 length equals 13 residues. The germline V and J ends were trimmed by 6 bases and 4 bases, with 12 bases remaining between them. The CDR3 DNA sequence: TGTGCCAGCAGCCCTGGACGGGCCACTGAAGCTTTCTTT. This gives the protein CASSPGRATEAFF.

This clonotype was observed many times. J is TRBJ1-1 and V is TRBV10-1; D gene uncertain. Between the trimmed V and J ends, which lost 6 bases and 0 bases, there was a span of 8 bases. The V gene's germline CDR1 is WNHNN and CDR2 SYGVQD (reference sequence). The CDR3 sequence is 13 residues long. For the CDR3, the DNA is TGCGCCAGCAGGGCCAACCTGAACACTGAAGCTTTCTTT. Translated, it gives CASRANLNTEAFF.

This clonotype was seen many times. The chain carries TRBV14 and TRBJ2-1, with D maybe TRBD2 (5 bases). Germline V CDR1 and CDR2: SGHDN, FVKESK. The CDR3 has 15 residues. V was cut by 2 bases and J by 2 bases, with 10 bases left in between. The CDR3 loop reads CASSQNSGTYNEQFF. The CDR3 coding sequence is TGTGCCAGCAGCCAAAACTCCGGGACCTACAATGAGCAGTTCTTC.

This clonotype was seen repeatedly, ten times or more. The chain carries TRBV4-3 and TRBJ2-5, with TRBD2 identical over 7 bases. This CDR3 has 14 amino acids. J lost 1 base, V lost 3 bases, and 2 bases had no gene match. CDR1 LGHNA and CDR2 YSLEER come from the germline V gene. This CDR3 is CASSQGTTQETQYF. CDR3 coding DNA: TGCGCCAGCAGCCAGGGGACTACCCAAGAGACCCAGTACTTC.

In this sample, this clonotype turned up many times. V gene TRBV9 combines with J gene TRBJ2-5; TRBD2 agrees at 7 bases. The J segment lost 2 bases and the V segment lost 6 bases, leaving 7 bases of the junction unmatched. The germline gives CDR1 SGDLS, CDR2 YYNGEE. The CDR3 totals 14 residues. DNA of the CDR3: TGTGCCAGCACCCTCCGGGGGGAACAAGAGACCCAGTACTTC. It codes for CASTLRGEQETQYF. The full variable domain, in which reference TRBV9 and TRBJ2-5 provide the parts outside the CDR3, is DSGVTQTPKHLITATGQRVTLRCSPRSGDLSVYWYQQSLDQGLQFLIQYYNGEERAKGNILERFSAQQFPDLHSELNLSSLELGDSALYFCASTLRGEQETQYFGPGTRLLVL.

The table lists this clonotype with many counts. The chain uses TRBV7-9 and TRBJ1-3; 7 bases match TRBD1. Germline loops: CDR1 SEHNR, CDR2 FQNEAQ (reference sequence). This CDR3 region has 16 residues. J lost 0 bases, V lost 5 bases, and 7 bases had no gene match. The CDR3 DNA is TGTGCCAGCAGCCCCGGGACAGCTTACTCTGGAAACACCATATATTTT. It encodes CASSPGTAYSGNTIYF.

This clonotype has ten or more counts. The gene calls are TRBV4-2 and TRBJ1-5; perhaps TRBD1 as D (6 bases). CDR1 and CDR2 from the germline V gene are LGHNA and YNFKEQ. V lost 0 bases and J 1 base, leaving 13 bases between the germline ends. The CDR3 loop spans 17 amino acids. The CDR3 DNA reads TGTGCCAGCAGCCAAGATTGGGGGGGCAGAAGCAATCAGCCCCAGCATTTT. Amino acids: CASSQDWGGRSNQPQHF.

Only a few counts were recorded for this clonotype. The chain combines TRBV2 with TRBJ1-1, with 12 positions matching TRBD1. CDR1 is SNHLY and CDR2 is FYNNEI in the germline V gene. J was trimmed by 6 bases and V by 6 bases; bases with no gene match: 11. The CDR3 sequence is 16 residues long. The CDR3 DNA reads as TGTGCCAGCAGGGAAACCCCGGGGACAGGGGGCTCTGAAGCTTTCTTT. Residues: CASRETPGTGGSEAFF.

This clonotype occurred many times. J is TRBJ1-2 and V is TRBV5-5, with D perhaps TRBD1 (5 bases). Trimming removed 3 bases from V and 3 bases from J, with 9 bases in between. Looked up from germline, CDR1 is SGHKS and CDR2 is YYEKEE (reference sequence). The CDR3 loop spans 13 amino acids. Here the CDR3 DNA reads TGTGCCAGCAGCTACCGGGACGACTATGGCTACACCTTC. Translation: CASSYRDDYGYTF.

This clonotype was seen repeatedly, ten times or more. This sequence joins TRBV7-9 and TRBJ2-2; D remains ambiguous. The CDR3 loop spans 15 amino acids. In germline, CDR1 is SEHNR, CDR2 FQNEAQ (reference sequence). Trimming pared 1 base from V and 4 bases from J, leaving 10 bases between. CDR3 in DNA: TGTGCCAGCAGCTTAGGCGTCTTGAGCACCGGGGAGCTGTTTTTT. This gives the protein CASSLGVLSTGELFF.

The table lists this clonotype with many counts. V and J are TRBV7-9 and TRBJ1-2, with TRBD1 matching over 7 bases. The CDR3 contains 15 residues. V shed 1 base, J shed 9 bases, and the junction held 11 bases outside the gene matches. The germline V gene has CDR1 SEHNR and CDR2 FQNEAQ (reference sequence). The CDR3 reads CASSLEVWQGDSYTF. In DNA, the CDR3 is TGTGCCAGCAGCTTAGAGGTCTGGCAGGGGGATAGCTACACCTTC.

This clonotype was seen a handful of times. The chain employs TRBV28 and TRBJ2-7, with TRBD1 matching over 7 bases. Per the germline V gene, CDR1 is MDHEN and CDR2 is SYDVKM. The V gene end was trimmed by 5 bases and the J gene end by 7 bases; junction bases not matched to a gene: 5. The CDR3 sequence is 12 residues long. This CDR3 reads CASSPMTGEQYF. Here the CDR3 DNA reads TGTGCCAGCAGTCCCATGACAGGGGAGCAGTACTTC.

This clonotype was detected ten times or more. This chain links TRBV5-1 with TRBJ1-3, with D possibly TRBD1 on 6 matching bases. The V and J ends lost 0 bases and 4 bases respectively, with 14 bases between them. There are 16 residues in the CDR3. The germline V gene encodes CDR1 SGHRS and CDR2 YFSETQ. The CDR3 loop reads CASSLEGVFSGNTIYF. The CDR3 DNA reads as TGCGCCAGCAGCTTGGAGGGGGTTTTCTCCGGAAACACCATATATTTT.

This clonotype appeared many times. The gene calls are TRBV11-3 and TRBJ2-5, with 10 bases that match TRBD1. The V segment lost 5 bases and the J segment 3 bases; nucleotides outside the gene matches: 3. The CDR3 is made up of 14 amino acids. CDR1 is SGHNT, CDR2 YENEEA, per germline. The CDR3 here is CASSPGQGKETQYF. CDR3 DNA sequence: TGTGCCAGCAGCCCGGGACAGGGGAAAGAGACCCAGTACTTC.

This clonotype has a count of ten or more. CDR3 in amino acids: CASVPQHRGGNEQFF. The CDR3 nucleotides are TGTGCCAGCGTCCCGCAACACAGGGGGGGCAATGAGCAGTTCTTC. The chain combines TRBV7-8 with TRBJ2-1; a possible D gene is TRBD1 (8 bases). This CDR3 comprises 15 residues. V lost 8 bases and J 6 bases, leaving 20 bases between the germline ends. The germline gives CDR1 SGHVS, CDR2 FQNEAQ. Combining the CDR3 with reference TRBV7-8 and TRBJ2-1 gives the whole variable domain GAGVSQSPRYKVAKRGQDVALRCDPISGHVSLFWYQQALGQGPEFLTYFQNEAQLDKSGLPSDRFFAERPEGSVSTLKIQRTQQEDSAVYLCASVPQHRGGNEQFFGPGTRLTVL.

Ten or more counts support this clonotype. This chain links TRBV20-1 with TRBJ2-1, with 10 bases aligning to TRBD2. Germline CDR1 DFQATT, CDR2 SNEGSKA (reference sequence). The CDR3 has 15 residues. Losses at the gene ends were 0 bases for V and 9 bases for J; bases not matched to a gene: 8. The CDR3 reads CSARDLAGDPLEQFF. The CDR3 region has the DNA TGCAGTGCTAGAGATCTAGCGGGGGACCCGCTTGAGCAGTTCTTC.

This clonotype was counted only a few times. The CDR3 bases are TGCGCCAGCAGTAGTCAGGGGCCATCGGTGGGAGAGCAGTACTTC. Translated: CASSSQGPSVGEQYF. The chain joins TRBV5-1 to TRBJ2-7; maybe TRBD1 (6 bases). This CDR3 spans 15 amino acids. The germline V and J ends were trimmed by 5 bases and 7 bases, with 22 bases remaining between them. Germline CDR1 and CDR2: SGHRS and YFSETQ. Complete variable domain (other parts from reference TRBV5-1 and TRBJ2-7): KAGVTQTPRYLIKTRGQQVTLSCSPISGHRSVSWYQQTPGQGLQFLFEYFSETQRNKGNFPGRFSGRQFSNSRSEMNVSTLELGDSALYLCASSSQGPSVGEQYFGPGTRLTVT.